The source of this T cell receptor beta chain is a study of technical replicates of blood from a few donors. The method was immunoSEQ multiplex PCR; TCRdb's version includes in-frame clones alone and lacks a portion of them. The table lists some 87,000 clones, around 94% of them singletons. The germline gives CDR1 SGHDT, CDR2 YYEEEE. Trimming removed 2 bases at V and 3 bases at J, with 9 bases between. The CDR3 runs 14 residues. The specimen was T cells isolated from PBMCs. This receptor was obtained from a human donor in good health. The rearrangement joins TRBV5-6 to TRBJ1-3; D gene unclear. The CDR3 spells CASSLLRLGNTIYF. In DNA, the CDR3 is TGTGCCAGCAGCTTACTGAGGCTTGGAAACACCATATATTTT.